This T cell receptor beta chain was sequenced during a study of blood T cell repertoires in COVID-19 (dated by TCRdb to 2020 to 2022). For the study in its entirety: Samples covering the acute and convalescent phases of COVID-19 were provided by collaborators in the United States, Italy and Spain. Where available, HLA class I and class II types were taken from metadata supplied by the sample provider and were not determined by assay-based typing. Samples came from the ongoing ImmuneRACE study (first 160 participants) plus 1,254 subjects from 6 global collaborators. Deeply sampled blood TCRbeta repertoires from subjects exposed to, actively infected with, or recovered from COVID-19 were included in the dataset. The prospective study material was composed of cDNA or gDNA derived from T cells, B-cell-depleted T cells, or PBMCs. The sample metadata nearly always contained a de-identified subject ID, COVID-19 status, age in years and sex. The repertoires were released in a freely available public database intended as a resource for research on the immune response to SARS-CoV-2. Paper-wide results and their limitations: How much clinical and demographic metadata was included differed by source and by participant, and the metadata was provided uncurated.

On this clone: No cognate antigen has been identified for it. No base-level quality is on record; no much larger clone is a single base apart.

TCRbeta CDR3 regions were amplified from genomic DNA by means of the immunoSEQ Assay, a bias-controlled multiplex PCR. For the original study's pipeline: Within the assay, amplification of reference gene primers was used to estimate how many nucleated cells each sample contained. Sequence reads were collapsed and filtered to measure the absolute abundance of every unique TCRbeta CDR3 rearrangement. For each sample, productive Simpson clonality was calculated as the square root of Simpson's diversity index over productive rearrangements. This is the immuneACCESS table as TCRdb keeps it, with only in-frame sequences that have V and J called. A part of the clones is gone; compared with another copy, unresolved V genes explain less than half, and the rest is unexplained. D and trimming come from the DNA, and the V and J calls and clone size come from that table. Present in this sample are about 230,000 clones, around 80% of which were seen just once. The top ten clones comprise 1.4% of the sample.

A second Seattle source provided samples from volunteer blood donors who had recovered from COVID-19. Whole blood was collected in K2EDTA tubes by collaborating institutions according to the institutions' own protocols. For TCRbeta analysis, collaborator samples were shipped as frozen whole blood, as isolated PBMCs, or as DNA extracted from either sample type. The CDR3, cysteine through phenylalanine, is 13 amino acids long. Solely the CDR3 DNA is kept, with 39 bases framed from the first base. From a lookup of the germline V gene (reference sequence), CDR1 and CDR2 are LNHDA and SQIVND. V is trimmed back by 8 bases and J by 2 bases, and the junction contains 2 bases that no gene match accounts for.

The chain is encoded by TRBV19 joined to TRBJ2-2, and TRBD2 matches 7 of the central bases. The sequenced material came from peripheral blood. This TCR came from a woman in her 40s who had recovered from COVID-19. The CDR3 in this case is CASGRANTGELFF. The DNA is as follows: TGTGCCAGTGGGAGGGCTAACACCGGGGAGCTGTTTTTT.